This TCR beta chain stems from a study of T cells after yellow fever vaccination. A process of 5'RACE template switching, which added a universal primer site and UMIs, was used to make TCR cDNA. A single record per CDR3 protein comes from TCRdb applying MiXCR to the 5' RACE reads. This sample has 300,000 to 400,000 distinct CDR3 sequences, with 8.5% to 9% found just once. Concerning this clonotype: Its specificity is unknown.

Study results and caveats: Clonotypes appearing in both CD4 and CD8 compartments existed, and their share was small. Once the booster was given, most primary-vaccination clones reappeared, at over 95% for CD4 and roughly 90% for CD8.

The V segment lost 0 bases and the J segment 11 bases; nucleotides outside the gene matches: 6. The CDR3 has 13 amino acids. Germline lookup yields CDR1 DFQATT and CDR2 SNEGSKA (reference sequence). The rearrangement links TRBV20-1 to TRBJ1-5; 8 bases are shared with TRBD1. The material sequenced was PBMCs, taken on the day of the first yellow fever vaccination. This TCR derives from a man aged 18-30 years who received the YFV17D yellow fever vaccine. The DNA for the CDR3 is TGCAGTGCTAGAGATGACAGGGGTCAAGCCCAGCATTTT. Residues: CSARDDRGQAQHF.